This T cell receptor beta chain is from a study of blood T cell repertoires in COVID-19. On the study more broadly: The United States, Italy and Spain were the sources of the acute and convalescent COVID-19 samples. In each case, the material was cDNA or gDNA derived from T cells, B-cell-depleted T cells, or PBMCs.

This clone has only one observation. This CDR3 spans 15 amino acids. Germline V gene data show CDR1 as MNHEY and CDR2 as SVGAGI. The V end lost 6 bases, the J end lost 4 bases, and 16 bases lay between the germline ends. Enrolled during active infection, Seattle patients were then followed longitudinally. Authors' data handling: Amplification of reference gene primers provided the estimated nucleated cell counts. Sequencing used immunoSEQ multiplex PCR; TCRdb keeps in-frame clones, though not all of them. V, J and clone size reflect that table, while D and trimming were determined from the DNA. The data show about 62,000 clones, over 75% seen once.

The sequence came from a woman aged 55-70 years with COVID-19, enrolled during active disease. The sample consisted of peripheral blood. The J gene is TRBJ1-5, the V gene TRBV6-5; D may be TRBD1 (5 bases). Written as DNA, the CDR3 is TGTGCCAGCAGAAGGGGTACTAGCGGGAATCAGCCCCAGCATTTT. It translates to CASRRGTSGNQPQHF.